A selection of T cell receptor beta chains follows, all from one sample in a study of T cell responses to AZD1222 COVID-19 vaccine. The data were produced by immunoSEQ multiplex PCR, yet TCRdb's version contains in-frame clones alone and is incomplete. Of 120,000 or so clones listed, roughly 90% are singletons. The material sequenced was peripheral blood, taken on day 0 of AZD1222 vaccination. The receptors originated from an adult in good health. The CDR3 runs from the conserved cysteine through the conserved F or W. D genes are given only for firm matches. Rows may omit the clone size; those that give it use once, few, many or a size class.

D gene	V gene	J gene	clone size	CDR3 protein	CDR3 DNA
NA	TRBV24-1	TRBJ2-7	NA	CATSDPYTGIEQYF	TGTGCCACCAGTGACCCATATACAGGGATCGAGCAGTACTTC
NA	TRBV28	TRBJ1-1	NA	CASSSSPGSMAFF	TGTGCCAGCAGCTCGTCGCCAGGGTCTATGGCTTTCTTT
NA	TRBV4-2	TRBJ1-4	NA	CASSQDLYEKLFF	TGTGCCAGCAGCCAAGATCTGTATGAAAAACTGTTTTTT
TRBD1	TRBV5-1	TRBJ1-2	once	CASSSGQGVYGYTF	TGCGCCAGCAGCTCGGGACAGGGGGTCTATGGCTACACCTTC
NA	TRBV7-8	TRBJ1-2	NA	CASSPRLGARGYTF	TGTGCCAGCAGCCCTCGGCTTGGGGCCCGGGGCTACACCTTC
NA	TRBV7-9	TRBJ2-1	NA	CASSFGQTHNEQFF	TGTGCCAGCAGCTTCGGACAGACACACAATGAGCAGTTCTTC
TRBD2	TRBV6-5	TRBJ2-7	NA	CASSKGPSGPYEQYF	TGTGCCAGCAGTAAGGGGCCTAGCGGGCCCTACGAGCAGTACTTC
NA	TRBV7-9	TRBJ1-3	NA	CASSLKEGSGNTIYF	TGTGCCAGCAGCTTAAAAGAGGGCTCTGGAAACACCATATATTTT
TRBD2	TRBV5-1	TRBJ2-7	NA	CASSLTSGSSDGQYF	TGCGCCAGCAGCTTGACTAGCGGGAGCTCCGATGGGCAGTACTTC
NA	TRBV2	TRBJ2-1	NA	CASSEDLPGEQFF	TGTGCCAGCAGTGAGGACCTGCCGGGGGAGCAGTTCTTC
NA	TRBV5-6	TRBJ1-6	NA	CASSLGGGSDSPLHF	TGTGCCAGCAGCTTGGGTGGGGGCTCGGATTCACCCCTCCACTTT
TRBD1	TRBV12-3/TRBV12-4	TRBJ1-1	many	CASSSGTGKAFF	TGTGCCAGCAGTTCCGGGACAGGGAAAGCTTTCTTT
NA	TRBV9	TRBJ1-2	NA	CASSADPGGSYTF	TGTGCCAGCAGCGCCGATCCGGGGGGGAGCTACACCTTC
NA	TRBV4-2	TRBJ2-3	NA	CASSQDEGTDTQYF	TGTGCCAGCAGCCAAGATGAGGGTACAGATACGCAGTATTTT
NA	TRBV20-1	TRBJ1-1	NA	CSARDGKVNLF	TGCAGTGCTAGAGATGGGAAGGTTAACCTATTT
NA	TRBV10-3	TRBJ1-6	NA	CASLGTLGSPLHF	TGTGCCAGCCTCGGGACATTGGGTTCACCCCTCCACTTT
NA	TRBV7-2	TRBJ1-1	once	CASSLELRGTEAFF	TGTGCCAGCAGCTTAGAGCTGAGGGGGACTGAAGCTTTCTTT
TRBD1	TRBV7-6	TRBJ2-3	NA	CASTRDRESTDTQYF	TGTGCCAGCACGCGGGACAGGGAAAGCACAGATACGCAGTATTTT
NA	TRBV7-9	TRBJ1-5	NA	CASSLGVWGPQPQHF	TGTGCCAGCAGCTTAGGTGTCTGGGGGCCGCAGCCCCAGCATTTT
TRBD2	TRBV7-9	TRBJ2-7	NA	CASSPTSGRLYEQYF	TGTGCCAGCAGCCCGACTAGCGGGAGGCTCTACGAGCAGTACTTC
TRBD2	TRBV7-3	TRBJ2-5	NA	CASSLGLAGVETQYF	TGTGCCAGCAGCTTGGGACTAGCGGGAGTTGAGACCCAGTACTTC
TRBD1	TRBV6-5	TRBJ1-2	NA	CASSYSNRGHGYTF	TGTGCCAGCAGTTACTCTAACAGGGGGCATGGCTACACCTTC
NA	TRBV27	TRBJ2-2	few	CASSFTSLAGELFF	TGTGCCAGCAGCTTTACTAGTTTGGCCGGGGAGCTGTTTTTT
NA	TRBV10-3	TRBJ2-5	NA	CAITPRLDLKQETQYF	TGTGCCATCACCCCGAGGTTGGACCTTAAGCAAGAGACCCAGTACTTC
NA	TRBV2	TRBJ2-7	NA	CASSEDQKQYF	TGTGCCAGCAGTGAAGATCAGAAGCAGTACTTC
NA	TRBV6-5	TRBJ1-2	NA	CASSPSGAPLTGYTF	TGTGCCAGCAGTCCTTCAGGGGCTCCATTAACGGGCTACACCTTC
NA	TRBV27	TRBJ1-3	few	CASSLVGGSGNTIYF	TGTGCCAGCAGTTTAGTTGGAGGCTCTGGAAACACCATATATTTT
TRBD1	TRBV9	TRBJ1-3	NA	CASSLYPTGGSGNTIYF	TGTGCCAGCAGCCTATACCCCACAGGGGGCTCTGGAAACACCATATATTTT
TRBD2	TRBV4-2	TRBJ2-7	NA	CASSHIGLDRNYEQYF	TGTGCCAGCAGCCACATAGGACTAGACCGGAACTACGAGCAGTACTTC
NA	TRBV6-1	TRBJ2-7	NA	CASSEQGIAYEQYF	TGTGCCAGCAGTGAACAGGGAATCGCCTACGAGCAGTACTTC
TRBD1	TRBV4-1	TRBJ2-5	NA	CASSLRTGGGETQYF	TGCGCCAGCAGCCTAAGAACAGGGGGCGGAGAGACCCAGTACTTC
TRBD2	TRBV28	TRBJ2-7	NA	CASTMTSGRMWYF	TGTGCCAGCACCATGACTAGCGGGAGGATGTGGTACTTC
TRBD1	TRBV6-5	TRBJ1-2	NA	CAAKRTGQEYGYTF	TGTGCCGCGAAGAGGACAGGACAGGAGTATGGCTACACCTTC
NA	TRBV6-5	TRBJ2-1	NA	CASTLHSRNEQFF	TGTGCCAGCACACTCCACTCCCGCAATGAGCAGTTCTTC
NA	TRBV12-3/TRBV12-4	TRBJ1-6	NA	CASSLLDSPLHF	TGTGCCAGCAGTTTACTGGATTCACCCCTCCACTTT
TRBD2	TRBV29-1	TRBJ2-2	few	CSASGLAGATGELFF	TGCAGCGCCTCGGGACTAGCGGGAGCCACCGGGGAGCTGTTTTTT
NA	TRBV6-5	TRBJ2-7	NA	CASSQSDRPSYEQYF	TGTGCCAGCAGTCAAAGCGACAGGCCCTCCTACGAGCAGTACTTC
NA	TRBV9	TRBJ1-1	once	CASSSPGWWVNTEAFF	TGTGCCAGCAGCTCACCAGGTTGGTGGGTGAACACTGAAGCTTTCTTT
TRBD1	TRBV10-3	TRBJ1-2	NA	CAVRQGANYGYTF	TGTGCCGTGAGACAGGGGGCAAACTATGGCTACACCTTC
NA	TRBV7-3	TRBJ2-3	NA	CASSPLAGTDTQYF	TGTGCCAGCAGCCCCCTGGCGGGCACAGATACGCAGTATTTT
NA	TRBV15	TRBJ2-5	once	CATSRDLPTEEETQYF	TGTGCCACCAGCAGAGATCTGCCCACTGAGGAAGAGACCCAGTACTTC